This record covers a single TCR beta chain. Study processing details: Estimates of nucleated cell counts were drawn from the amplification of reference gene primers. Only in-frame clones appear in the TCRdb table, and some are missing; sequencing was by immunoSEQ multiplex PCR. V, J and clone size are those of that table, while D and trimming were read from the DNA. Of about 240,000 clones listed, around 88% were seen once; the top ten hold approximately 3.5%. The source of the sample is a study of blood T cell repertoires in COVID-19. The study drew participants aged about 18 to 95 years from about two dozen US areas. The study assigned cohorts using participant-reported clinical history. V lost 1 base and J lost 3, with 6 bases in between. This CDR3 spans 13 amino acids. Per the germline V gene, CDR1 is SQVTM and CDR2 is ANQGSEA.

This TCR was recovered from a woman aged 40 to 50 with acute COVID-19. The rearrangement joins TRBV29-1 to TRBJ2-2; D remains ambiguous. The sample comprised PBMCs or T cells enriched from blood (not recorded which). The CDR3 DNA follows: TGCAGCGTTGAAGCCGGGTACACCGGGGAGCTGTTTTTT. Its translation is CSVEAGYTGELFF.